These 16 T cell receptor beta chains were sequenced from one sample in a study of control samples from healthy donors and cancer patients. Repertoires were generated with immunoSEQ multiplex PCR, while TCRdb's copy carries only in-frame clones and drops some. Here the sample spans about 83,000 clones, 91% being singletons. The specimen sequenced was blood. These receptors were obtained from a middle-aged man in good health.

The J gene is TRBJ1-2, the V gene TRBV9, with 7 bases matching TRBD1. CDR1 and CDR2 (germline): SGDLS, YYNGEE. The CDR3 runs 14 residues. J lost 4 bases, V lost 6 bases, and 9 bases had no gene match. CDR3 sequence reads: CASTRDRIPYGYTF. The CDR3, as DNA: TGTGCCAGCACCAGGGACAGAATTCCCTATGGCTACACCTTC.

The chain couples TRBV25-1 to TRBJ2-2; 9 bases agree with TRBD2. Trimming removed 3 bases from V and 4 bases from J; junction bases left unmatched: 12. CDR1 and CDR2 from the germline V gene are MGHDK and SYGVNS. This CDR3 spans 18 amino acids. The CDR3 loop reads CASSDFGAGGGGTGELFF. The CDR3 DNA is TGTGCCAGCAGTGATTTTGGAGCGGGGGGCGGAGGCACCGGGGAGCTGTTTTTT. Based on the CDR3 plus reference TRBV25-1 and TRBJ2-2, the full variable domain is EADIYQTPRYLVIGTGKKITLECSQTMGHDKMYWYQQDPGMELHLIHYSYGVNSTEKGDLSSESTVSRIRTEHFPLTLESARPSHTSQYLCASSDFGAGGGGTGELFFGEGSRLTVL.

This clone is a singleton in its sample. The chain couples TRBV4-1 to TRBJ2-1, with D hard to call. Trimming stripped 2 bases from V and 6 bases from J, with 2 bases between. Germline V CDR1 and CDR2: MGHRA, YSYEKL. This CDR3 region has 11 residues. The CDR3 nucleotides read TGCGCCAGCAGCCAATTCAATGAGCAGTTCTTC. Protein sequence: CASSQFNEQFF.

This chain uses TRBV5-1 with TRBJ2-1, with TRBD2 matching over 8 bases. The germline V gene encodes CDR1 SGHRS and CDR2 YFSETQ. After removal of 4 bases from V and 10 bases from J, the junction contained 4 bases not matched to a gene. The CDR3 extends over 12 amino acids. The CDR3 here is CASSGAGVEQFF. Written as DNA, the CDR3 is TGCGCCAGCAGCGGAGCGGGGGTAGAGCAGTTCTTC.

The chain has TRBV30 and TRBJ1-1; 7 positions agree with TRBD1. V lost 4 bases and J lost 2; bases outside the gene matches: 4. The CDR3 extends over 13 amino acids. CDR1 and CDR2 (germline): GTSNPN, SVGIG (reference sequence). The CDR3 DNA is TGTGCCTGGATCCGACAGGGCAACACTGAAGCTTTCTTT. It is translated as CAWIRQGNTEAFF.

CDR3 region: CASSSSGTGRANEQFF. The CDR3 coding sequence is TGTGCCAGCAGTTCCTCCGGGACAGGGAGGGCCAATGAGCAGTTCTTC. The V call is TRBV6-2 or TRBV6-3, the J call TRBJ2-1; TRBD1 aligns across 9 bases. J lost 6 bases, V lost 4 bases, and 10 bases had no gene match. The CDR3 length is 16 residues. Germline lookup yields CDR1 MNHEY and CDR2 SVGEGT.

Regarding this clone: Other DNA sequences in the sample encode the same CDR3. This chain uses TRBV24-1 with TRBJ1-2, with D possibly matching TRBD1 (5 bases). The CDR3 extends over 12 amino acids. Germline assignment: CDR1 KGHDR and CDR2 SFDVKD. The V gene lost 1 base and the J gene lost 8 bases, with 7 bases spanning the gap. The CDR3 region is CATSDFRGGYTF. The CDR3 DNA sequence: TGTGCCACCAGTGATTTTCGGGGGGGCTACACCTTC.

The rearrangement joins TRBV19 to TRBJ2-5; D is possibly TRBD1 (6 bases). The CDR3 runs 13 residues. V gave up 5 bases and J gave up 2 bases, with 9 bases separating them. In germline, CDR1 is LNHDA, CDR2 SQIVND (reference sequence). CDR3 nucleotides: TGTGCCAGTAGTCTGAGGGGGCAAGAGACCCAGTACTTC. Translation: CASSLRGQETQYF. The full variable domain, completed using reference TRBV19 and TRBJ2-5, is DGGITQSPKYLFRKEGQNVTLSCEQNLNHDAMYWYRQDPGQGLRLIYYSQIVNDFQKGDIAEGYSVSREKKESFPLTVTSAQKNPTAFYLCASSLRGQETQYFGPGTRLLVL.

CDR3 residues: CASSLGVIGSSFYEQYF. As DNA, the CDR3 is TGTGCCAGCAGCTTAGGAGTAATAGGGTCGAGTTTCTACGAGCAGTACTTC. The chain joins TRBV11-2 to TRBJ2-7, with D unclear. Germline V gene lookup returns CDR1 SGHAT and CDR2 FQNNGV. V lost 1 base and J lost 3, with 19 bases in between. The CDR3 spans 17 residues.

This rearrangement joins TRBV10-3 to TRBJ2-5; a weak D match, TRBD1 (5 bases). CDR1 and CDR2 (germline): ENHRY, SYGVKD. V was pared by 4 bases and J by 3 bases, with 12 bases between. CDR3 length equals 14 residues. DNA of the CDR3: TGTGCCATCAGTGCTTCGACAGAGAAAGAGACCCAGTACTTC. It yields the protein CAISASTEKETQYF.

J is TRBJ2-1 and V is TRBV7-2; TRBD2 aligns across 9 bases. CDR3 length: 15 residues. CDR1 and CDR2 (germline): SGHTA, FQGNSA. The V and J ends lost 3 bases and 4 bases, in that order; junction bases with no gene match: 4. CDR3 DNA sequence: TGTGCCAGCAGCTTGAGTAGCGGGGGATACAATGAGCAGTTCTTC. Amino acids: CASSLSSGGYNEQFF.

This clone was counted a single time. The chain carries TRBV20-1 and TRBJ1-4, with a tentative D call TRBD1 (5 bases). CDR3 length equals 11 residues. The germline CDR1 and CDR2 sequences are DFQATT and SNEGSKA (reference sequence). Trimming left V 5 bases short and J 4 bases short, with 5 bases between. The CDR3 coding sequence is TGCAGTGCTGGGGGTAATGAAAAACTGTTTTTT. It encodes CSAGGNEKLFF.

CDR3 in amino acids: CASSPHPVYGYTF. Written as DNA, the CDR3 is TGTGCCAGCAGTCCCCACCCGGTCTATGGCTACACCTTC. The J gene is TRBJ1-2, the V gene TRBV6-5; no definite D call. The length of the CDR3 is 13 residues. Trimming removed 5 bases from V and 4 bases from J, with 11 bases in between. Germline loops: CDR1 MNHEY, CDR2 SVGAGI.

The V gene is TRBV29-1, the J gene TRBJ1-2; 8 bases align to TRBD1. The V gene's germline CDR1 is SQVTM and CDR2 ANQGSEA. Trimming took 6 bases from V and 2 from J; bases not matched to a gene: 11. CDR3 length: 15 residues. CDR3 region: CSVQSGTGLNYGYTF. The CDR3 DNA sequence: TGCAGCGTCCAATCGGGGACAGGCCTGAACTATGGCTACACCTTC.

J is TRBJ1-1 and V is TRBV7-9, with D perhaps matching TRBD1 (5 bases). Germline CDR1 is SEHNR and CDR2 is FQNEAQ (reference sequence). The CDR3 totals 14 residues. Trimming left V 5 bases short and J 1 base short, with 11 bases between. In DNA, the CDR3 is TGTGCCAGCAGCACTCGACAGTCGAACACTGAAGCTTTCTTT. It yields the protein CASSTRQSNTEAFF.

Only one count was recorded for this clone. The chain combines TRBV2 with TRBJ1-1; D gene ambiguous. The CDR3 contains 14 residues. V lost 3 bases and J 1 base, leaving 9 bases between the germline ends. Germline V gives CDR1 SNHLY, CDR2 FYNNEI. In DNA, the CDR3 is TGTGCCAGCAGTGACCGGGCAGGGAACACTGAAGCTTTCTTT. It encodes CASSDRAGNTEAFF.